The clone carrying this T cell receptor beta chain came up a few times. The data are from a study of blood T cell repertoires in COVID-19. Across the whole study: From the United States, Italy and Spain came samples of acute and convalescent COVID-19.

The protocol was immunoSEQ multiplex PCR, while the TCRdb copy is restricted to in-frame clones and leaves out a portion. This table holds some 130,000 clones, 81% found once. Input material: peripheral blood. This receptor was identified in a woman aged 55-70 years with active or convalescent COVID-19.

CDR3 sequence: CASRGFKRDREAFF. CDR3 in DNA: TGTGCCAGCAGGGGGTTTAAACGGGATAGGGAAGCTTTCTTT. V and J are TRBV28 and TRBJ1-1; D gene unclear. Germline lookup yields CDR1 MDHEN and CDR2 SYDVKM. The V gene lost 6 bases and the J gene lost 8 bases, with 19 bases spanning the gap. The length of the CDR3 is 14 residues. Combining the CDR3 with reference TRBV28 and TRBJ1-1 gives the whole variable domain DVKVTQSSRYLVKRTGEKVFLECVQDMDHENMFWYRQDPGLGLRLIYFSYDVKMKEKGDIPEGYSVSREKKERFSLILESASTNQTSMYLCASRGFKRDREAFFGQGTRLTVV.